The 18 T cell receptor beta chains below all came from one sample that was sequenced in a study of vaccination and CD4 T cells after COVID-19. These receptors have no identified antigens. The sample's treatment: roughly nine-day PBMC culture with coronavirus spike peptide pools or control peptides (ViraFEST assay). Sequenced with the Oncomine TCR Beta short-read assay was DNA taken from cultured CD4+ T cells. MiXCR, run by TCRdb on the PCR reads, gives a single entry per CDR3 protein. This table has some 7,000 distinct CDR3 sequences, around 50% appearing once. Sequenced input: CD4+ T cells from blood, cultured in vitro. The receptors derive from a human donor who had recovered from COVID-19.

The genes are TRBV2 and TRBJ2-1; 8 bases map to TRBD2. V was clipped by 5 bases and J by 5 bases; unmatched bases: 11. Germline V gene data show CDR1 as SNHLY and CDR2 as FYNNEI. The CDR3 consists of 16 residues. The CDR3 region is CASSYDRLAIHNEQFF. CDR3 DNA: TGTGCCAGCAGTTACGACAGACTAGCGATTCACAATGAGCAGTTCTTC.

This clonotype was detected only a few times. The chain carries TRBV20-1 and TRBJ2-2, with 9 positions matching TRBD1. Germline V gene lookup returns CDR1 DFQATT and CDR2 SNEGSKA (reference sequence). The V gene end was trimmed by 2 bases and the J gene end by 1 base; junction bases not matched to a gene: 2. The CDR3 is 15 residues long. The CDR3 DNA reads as TGCAGTGCTAGATCGACAGGGGGGAACACCGGGGAGCTGTTTTTT. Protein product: CSARSTGGNTGELFF.

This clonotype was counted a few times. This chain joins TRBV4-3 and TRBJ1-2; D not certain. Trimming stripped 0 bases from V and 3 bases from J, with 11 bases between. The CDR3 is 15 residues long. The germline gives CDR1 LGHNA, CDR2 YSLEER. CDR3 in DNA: TGCGCCAGCAGCCAAGAGACAAGGGTTTACTATGGCTACACCTTC. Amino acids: CASSQETRVYYGYTF.

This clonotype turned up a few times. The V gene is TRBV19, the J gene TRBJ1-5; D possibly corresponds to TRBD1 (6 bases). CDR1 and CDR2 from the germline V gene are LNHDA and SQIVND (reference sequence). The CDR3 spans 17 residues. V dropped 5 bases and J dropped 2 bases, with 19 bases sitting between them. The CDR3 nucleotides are TGTGCCAGTAGTCGAGGGGGAATAGCGTTCGGCAATCAGCCCCAGCATTTT. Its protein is CASSRGGIAFGNQPQHF. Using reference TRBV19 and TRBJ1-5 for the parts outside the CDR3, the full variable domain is DGGITQSPKYLFRKEGQNVTLSCEQNLNHDAMYWYRQDPGQGLRLIYYSQIVNDFQKGDIAEGYSVSREKKESFPLTVTSAQKNPTAFYLCASSRGGIAFGNQPQHFGDGTRLSIL.

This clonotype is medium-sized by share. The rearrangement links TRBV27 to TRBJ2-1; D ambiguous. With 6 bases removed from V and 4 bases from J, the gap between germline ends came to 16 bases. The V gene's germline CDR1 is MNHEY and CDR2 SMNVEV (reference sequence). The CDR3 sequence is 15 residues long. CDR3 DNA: TGTGCCAGCAGCCGGGCTCCGGGCGTTTACAATGAGCAGTTCTTC. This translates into CASSRAPGVYNEQFF.

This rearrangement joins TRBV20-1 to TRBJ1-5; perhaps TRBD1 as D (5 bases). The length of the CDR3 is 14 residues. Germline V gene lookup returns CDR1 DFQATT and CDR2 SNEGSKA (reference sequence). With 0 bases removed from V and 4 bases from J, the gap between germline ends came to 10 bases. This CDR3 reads CSARDLQANQPQHF. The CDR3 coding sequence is TGCAGTGCTAGAGACCTACAGGCTAATCAGCCCCAGCATTTT.

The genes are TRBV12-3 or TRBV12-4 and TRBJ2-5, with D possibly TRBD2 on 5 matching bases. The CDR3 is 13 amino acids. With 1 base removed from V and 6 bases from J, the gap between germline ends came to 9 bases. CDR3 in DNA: TGTGCCAGCAGTTTAGGGCTAGCCCAGACCCAGTACTTC. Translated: CASSLGLAQTQYF.

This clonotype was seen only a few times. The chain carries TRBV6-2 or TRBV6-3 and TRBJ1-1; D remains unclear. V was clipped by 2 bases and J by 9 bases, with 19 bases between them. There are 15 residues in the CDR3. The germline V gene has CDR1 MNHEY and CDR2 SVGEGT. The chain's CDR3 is CASSYRLGLGRKAFF. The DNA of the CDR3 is TGTGCCAGCAGTTACCGGTTGGGTCTAGGGCGAAAAGCTTTCTTT.

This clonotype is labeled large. This chain's CDR3 is CATSDAGTGADTQYF. The CDR3, as DNA: TGTGCCACCAGTGACGCCGGGACAGGGGCAGATACGCAGTATTTT. The chain carries TRBV24-1 and TRBJ2-3; the match to TRBD1 covers 10 bases. The ends lost 4 bases at V and 4 bases at J; junction bases unmatched: 4. The V gene's germline CDR1 is KGHDR and CDR2 SFDVKD. The CDR3 has 15 residues.

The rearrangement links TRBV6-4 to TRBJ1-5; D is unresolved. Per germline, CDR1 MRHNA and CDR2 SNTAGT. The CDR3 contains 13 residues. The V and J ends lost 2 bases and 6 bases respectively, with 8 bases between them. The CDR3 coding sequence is TGTGCCAGCAGTGACAGGTTCGGTCAGCCCCAGCATTTT. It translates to CASSDRFGQPQHF.

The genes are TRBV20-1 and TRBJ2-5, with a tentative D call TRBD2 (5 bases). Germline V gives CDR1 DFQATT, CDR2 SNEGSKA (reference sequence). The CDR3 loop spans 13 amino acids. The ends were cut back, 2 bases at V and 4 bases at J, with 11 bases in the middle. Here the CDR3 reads CSARPGIVETQYF. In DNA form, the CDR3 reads TGCAGTGCTAGACCGGGAATTGTAGAGACCCAGTACTTC.

The CDR3 sequence: CASRGRSAPNSPLHF. In DNA, the CDR3 is TGCGCCAGCAGAGGACGGTCCGCGCCGAATTCACCCCTCCACTTT. The rearrangement joins TRBV10-1 to TRBJ1-6; D is uncertain. The germline V gene encodes CDR1 WNHNN and CDR2 SYGVQD (reference sequence). V dropped 6 bases and J dropped 7 bases, with 16 bases sitting between them. The CDR3 length is 15 residues.

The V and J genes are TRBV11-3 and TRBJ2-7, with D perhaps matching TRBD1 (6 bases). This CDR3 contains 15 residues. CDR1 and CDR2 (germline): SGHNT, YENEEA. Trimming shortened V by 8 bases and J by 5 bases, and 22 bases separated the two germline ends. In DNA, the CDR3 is TGTGCCAGCTCCCATGGGGGCCCCGCCAGGGACGAGCAGTACTTC. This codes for CASSHGGPARDEQYF.

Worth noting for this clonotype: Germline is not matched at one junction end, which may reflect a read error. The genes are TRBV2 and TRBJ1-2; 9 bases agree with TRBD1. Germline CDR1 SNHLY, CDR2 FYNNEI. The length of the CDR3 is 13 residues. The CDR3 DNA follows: TGTGCCAGTAGTGAGGACAGGGGCTATGGCTACACCTTC. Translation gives CASSEDRGYGYTF.

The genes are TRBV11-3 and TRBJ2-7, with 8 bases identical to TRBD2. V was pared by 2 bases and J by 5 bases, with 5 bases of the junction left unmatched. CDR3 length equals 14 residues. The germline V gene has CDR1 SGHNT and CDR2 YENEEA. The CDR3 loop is CASSLIGRVNEQYF. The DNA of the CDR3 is TGTGCCAGCAGCTTAATCGGGAGGGTTAACGAGCAGTACTTC.

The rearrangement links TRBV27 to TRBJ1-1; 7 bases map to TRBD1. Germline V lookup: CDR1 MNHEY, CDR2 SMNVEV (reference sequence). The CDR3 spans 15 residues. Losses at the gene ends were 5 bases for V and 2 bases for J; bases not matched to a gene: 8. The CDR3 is CASSKPGQPNTEAFF. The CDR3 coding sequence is TGTGCCAGCAGTAAACCGGGACAGCCAAACACTGAAGCTTTCTTT.

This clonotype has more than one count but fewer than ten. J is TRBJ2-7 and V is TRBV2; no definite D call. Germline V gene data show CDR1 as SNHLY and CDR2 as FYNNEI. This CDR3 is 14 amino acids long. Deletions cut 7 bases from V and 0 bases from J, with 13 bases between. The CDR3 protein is CASNRDLFSYEQYF. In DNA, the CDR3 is TGTGCCAGCAATCGAGACTTATTCTCCTACGAGCAGTACTTC.

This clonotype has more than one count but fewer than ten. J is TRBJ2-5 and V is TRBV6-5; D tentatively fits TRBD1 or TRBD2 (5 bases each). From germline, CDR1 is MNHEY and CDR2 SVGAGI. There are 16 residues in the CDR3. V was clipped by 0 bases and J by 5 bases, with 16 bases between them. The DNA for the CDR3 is TGTGCCAGCAGTTACTCGATAGGGACCCACAGGGAGACCCAGTACTTC. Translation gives CASSYSIGTHRETQYF.